The clone carrying this TCR beta chain has just a few counts. This sample is part of a study of T-cell reconstitution after alpha-beta-depleted transplantation in children. In germline, CDR1 is SGHTA, CDR2 FQGNSA. Trimming cost V 1 base and J 9 bases, with 7 bases left between them. This CDR3 is built from 12 residues. As it was prepared, the TCRbeta library received unique molecular identifiers. TCRdb re-called the PCR reads with MiXCR, one entry per CDR3 protein. The table has some 490,000 distinct CDR3 sequences, 9.5% to 15% seen once. This TCR was sampled from a human donor who donated a stem cell graft to a child with combined immunodeficiency. The V gene is TRBV7-2, the J gene TRBJ2-1; D ambiguous. The sequencing used PBMCs from the stem cell graft donor, collected from the stem cell graft. This CDR3 is CASSLDLLEQFF. The CDR3 region has the DNA TGTGCCAGCAGCTTAGACCTACTTGAGCAGTTCTTC. The full variable domain, completed using reference TRBV7-2 and TRBJ2-1, is GAGVSQSPSNKVTEKGKDVELRCDPISGHTALYWYRQSLGQGLEFLIYFQGNSAPDKSGLPSDRFSAERTGGSVSTLTIQRTQQEDSAVYLCASSLDLLEQFFGPGTRLTVL.